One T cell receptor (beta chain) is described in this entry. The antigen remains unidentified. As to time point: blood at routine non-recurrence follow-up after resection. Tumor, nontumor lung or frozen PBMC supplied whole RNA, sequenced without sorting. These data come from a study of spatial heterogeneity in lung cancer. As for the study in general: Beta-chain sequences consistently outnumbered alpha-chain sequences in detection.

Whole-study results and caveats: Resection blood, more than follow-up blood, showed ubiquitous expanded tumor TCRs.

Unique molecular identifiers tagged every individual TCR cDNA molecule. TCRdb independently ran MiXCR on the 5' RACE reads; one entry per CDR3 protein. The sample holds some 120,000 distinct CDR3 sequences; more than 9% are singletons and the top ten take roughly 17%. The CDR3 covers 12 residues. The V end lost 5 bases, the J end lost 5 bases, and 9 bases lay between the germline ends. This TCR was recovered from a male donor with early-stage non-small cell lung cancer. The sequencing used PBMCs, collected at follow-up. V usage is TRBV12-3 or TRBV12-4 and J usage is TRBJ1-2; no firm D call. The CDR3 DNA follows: TGTGCCAGCAGTACTCCGGGATATGGCTACACCTTC. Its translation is CASSTPGYGYTF.